This TCR beta chain originates from a study of type 1 regulatory T cells. Looking at the study overall: T-allo10 is a Tr1-enriched, alloantigen-specific CD4 T cell product made in vitro. Study-wide results and caveats: Tr1 cells had a more restricted TCR repertoire than non-Tr1 cells.

About this clonotype itself: Its antigen is not known.

MiXCR was run by TCRdb on the reads, yielding one entry per CDR3 protein. The sample has 55,000 to 65,000 distinct CDR3 sequences; 60% to 65% are singletons. This CDR3 contains 16 residues. The V segment lost 6 bases and the J segment 4 bases; nucleotides outside the gene matches: 12. Germline loops: CDR1 SNHLY, CDR2 FYNNEI. Sequences were obtained from cultured non-Tr1 T cells, either the whole culture or a sorted T cell fraction (not recorded which). V is TRBV2 and J is TRBJ2-7, with 10 bases fitting TRBD2. This TCR was sampled from a human donor in good health. This CDR3 reads CASSPRGPSGSYEQYF. The CDR3 coding sequence is TGTGCCAGCAGCCCCCGAGGGCCTAGCGGGAGTTACGAGCAGTACTTC.